Reported below is one T cell receptor (beta chain). Its recognized antigen is unknown. Base qualities are not provided; no much larger clone lies one nucleotide away. The CDR3 spans 14 residues, from the cysteine through the phenylalanine. This entry keeps only the CDR3 DNA: 42 bases, framed from base 1. CDR1 and CDR2, looked up from the germline V gene, are MDHEN and SYDVKM. V was cut back by 6 bases and J by 2 bases, leaving a gap of 13 bases between them. CD8 naive samples were obtained by positive selection for CCR7 among CD45RO-negative cells, yielding a CD45RA+CCR7+ population from which TemRA cells were excluded. The donors were healthy, HIV-negative adults with no recently reported acute infections or vaccinations. Every donor was a Caucasian adult living in Nashville, Tennessee, USA. Blood was obtained by leukapheresis, after which PBMCs were separated by Ficoll-Histopaque density gradient centrifugation and cryopreserved in liquid nitrogen vapor phase. Analytical flow cytometry was used to check the purity and quantity of each magnetically sorted T cell population. From each sorted fraction, genomic DNA was isolated and quantified by UV absorbance on a Nanodrop 2000c.

TCR CDR3 regions were amplified from genomic DNA by multiplex PCR using the deep immunoSEQ assay. Extracted genomic DNA from each cell subset was spread evenly across all wells of several immunoSEQ 96-well plates, with each plate serving as a replicate. For sorted subsets, each replicate PCR was loaded with 200 to 250 ng genomic DNA, equivalent to some 31,000 T cell genomes. The purified libraries were quantified using a Qubit 3.0 fluorometer, sized with a Bioanalyzer 2100, and then quantified again using the KAPA Library Quantification kit. Each immunoSEQ 96-well plate was sequenced on its own single-read 150-cycle Illumina NextSeq 550 flow cell. Per the authors' processing: The immunoSEQ output contained only junctional sequences without quality scores, so filtering could not match that applied to full-length reads. To assign V/J genes and CDR3, sequences were annotated using PyIR, a Python wrapper for IgBLAST v1.9, with IMGT germline references. Reads with weak V/J assignments (E-value above 1e-6), missing CDR3, stop codons, out-of-frame junctions, or ambiguous translated residues were removed. A V3J clonotype was defined by an identical inferred V gene, J gene, and CDR3 amino acid sequence. To compute the percentage overlap between repertoires, the number of shared unique clonotypes was divided by the size of the smaller repertoire. Repertoire richness was assessed with RTK rarefaction, the Chao1 estimator, and Recon v2.1 estimates of unobserved clonotypes. Generation probabilities for all TCRbeta clonotypes obtained by the gDNA method from a handful of donors were computed using OLGA. TCRdb obtained this table from immuneACCESS and retained in-frame rearrangements with V and J assigned. These tables miss some clones; where compared with another copy, unresolved V genes account for less than half of the shortfall, and the remainder is unexplained. V, J and clone size were drawn from that table, and D and trimming were deduced from the DNA. The sample table records a few million clones; about 93% of these occur just once. The top ten clonotypes cover about 1.7% of the sample.

This sample was taken from a study of shared clonotypes between healthy human individuals (dated by TCRdb to 2018 to 2021). Turning to the overall study: The cohort included three men and a couple of women between 18 and 49 years of age. To estimate repertoire size and how much clonotype sharing occurs between individuals, the study deeply sequenced the blood TCR repertoires of five or six healthy adults. Per donor, leukapheresis produced somewhere between about 0.8 and 9 billion PBMCs. Per donor, three plates each were used for CD4 naive and CD4 memory, two for CD8 naive, and one for CD8 memory. Libraries were prepared and TCR repertoires were sequenced by different laboratories using diverse techniques, in order to increase sequencing depth and limit assay-specific biases.

Overall study outcomes, separate from this receptor: Sampling was restricted to blood, and TCR repertoires in tissue are likely to differ from TCR repertoires in blood. Because the study included a small number of donors, the genetic and exposure-history diversity represented was limited. Incomplete sequencing was indicated by rarefaction of sorted-subset datasets, despite the large sequencing depth. Larger estimated clonotype richness was generally found for naive subsets than for memory subsets. Pairwise subsampling indicated that sequencing depth was expected to affect the degree of clonotype sharing among donors. Compared with non-shared clonotypes, clonotypes shared by all four sorted-subset donors had higher generation probabilities. About 5% of naive CD4, roughly 3.6% of naive CD8, 2% to 2.5% of memory CD4, and 0.35% to 0.5% of memory CD8 clonotypes were shared across several donors.

The chain is made from TRBV28 and TRBJ1-1; a tentative D match to TRBD1 spans 5 bases. The sample taken for sequencing was naive CD8+ T cells from PBMCs. The cell subset or site label of this sample denotes: CD45RA+CCR7+. The origin of this receptor is a man aged 18-30 years in good health. Some clones in this sample may be carry-over from other donors' samples. CDR3 region: CASRRHRSNTEAFF. The nucleotide sequence reads TGTGCCAGCAGGCGGCACAGGAGTAACACTGAAGCTTTCTTT.